Sequencing of this T cell receptor beta chain was carried out in a study of tumor and adjacent non-tumor tissue in lung cancer. Trimming took 0 bases from V and 3 from J, leaving 18 bases between them. Germline V gene lookup returns CDR1 MNHEY and CDR2 SVGAGI. The CDR3 has 18 amino acids. No cell sorting was done before RNA was extracted from the tissue. Three rounds of nested PCR, following a modified ARM-PCR protocol, produced the TCRbeta library. A single record per CDR3 protein comes from TCRdb applying MiXCR to the multiplex PCR reads. The data contain roughly 81,000 distinct CDR3 sequences, around two thirds of them singletons.

The chain uses TRBV6-5 and TRBJ2-1; D possibly matches TRBD1 or TRBD2 (5 bases each). The sequencing input was lung tumor tissue. The sequence derives from a woman aged 65 to 85 with non-small cell lung cancer. Here the CDR3 DNA reads TGTGCCAGCAGTTACTCGAGTACCAGAGGGGTTATCTACAATGAGCAGTTCTTC. Amino acids: CASSYSSTRGVIYNEQFF.